The clone carrying this T cell receptor (beta chain) was found a few times. Its specificity is not known. The data stem from a study of cytomegalovirus exposure and HLA in healthy donors. Study summary: HLA-typed donors were the source of around 80 million unique TCRs, which an early data release held. Study observations and caveats: Among the sequence variants, a highly shared cluster was likely an artifact of sequencing. In an earlier analysis, most TCR beta V segments were productive about 87% or about 30% of the time.

PCR used 60 Vbeta primers and 13 Jbeta primers. Libraries were prepared by immunoSEQ multiplex PCR; TCRdb keeps only in-frame clonotypes and omits some of them. The sample carries some 130,000 clones, around four fifths recorded once. The CDR3 is made up of 18 amino acids. Germline CDR1 KGHSH, CDR2 LQKENI. With 2 bases removed from V and 2 bases from J, the gap between germline ends came to 21 bases. The sequence came from a male donor in good health and CMV-seronegative. The rearrangement joins TRBV18 to TRBJ1-2, with a tentative D call TRBD1 (5 bases). The sample was PBMCs. CDR3: CASSPKLPIGAPNYGYTF. CDR3 bases: TGTGCCAGCTCACCAAAACTTCCCATAGGGGCACCCAACTATGGCTACACCTTC.